The TCR beta chain under discussion was sequenced for a study of monozygotic twins with inflammatory bowel disease. The CDR3 has 16 amino acids. The germline V gene has CDR1 MNHEY and CDR2 SMNVEV (reference sequence). TCRdb reprocessed the 5' RACE reads and stores each CDR3 protein as one record, lacking DNA. The sample table includes around 200,000 distinct CDR3 sequences. Donors each gave about 2.5 ml of blood. The sample consisted of blood. The sequence was obtained from a human donor with ulcerative colitis or Crohn's disease, or a healthy co-twin of an affected twin (not recorded which). The rearrangement links TRBV27 to TRBJ2-3; TCRdb selects TRBD1, and the lack of DNA leaves this call unchecked. CDR3 region: CASSVMGAVGTDTQYF.